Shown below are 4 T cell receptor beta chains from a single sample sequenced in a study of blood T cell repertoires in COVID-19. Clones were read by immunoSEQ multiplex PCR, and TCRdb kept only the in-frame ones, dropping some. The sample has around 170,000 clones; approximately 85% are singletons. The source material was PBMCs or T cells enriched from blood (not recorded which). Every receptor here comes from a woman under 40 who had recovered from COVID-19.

The CDR3 loop is CAWRRTASTDTQYF. The CDR3 nucleotides are TGTGCCTGGAGACGGACTGCAAGCACAGATACGCAGTATTTT. This chain joins TRBV30 and TRBJ2-3; D is possibly TRBD2 (5 bases). Germline CDR1 is GTSNPN and CDR2 is SVGIG (reference sequence). Trimming shortened V by 3 bases and J by 0 bases, and 10 bases separated the two germline ends. The CDR3 length is 14 residues. The whole variable domain, filled in from reference TRBV30 and TRBJ2-3, reads SQTIHQWPATLVQPVGSPLSLECTVEGTSNPNLYWYRQAAGRGLQLLFYSVGIGQISSEVPQNLSASRPQDRQFILSSKKLLLSDSGFYLCAWRRTASTDTQYFGPGTRLTVL.

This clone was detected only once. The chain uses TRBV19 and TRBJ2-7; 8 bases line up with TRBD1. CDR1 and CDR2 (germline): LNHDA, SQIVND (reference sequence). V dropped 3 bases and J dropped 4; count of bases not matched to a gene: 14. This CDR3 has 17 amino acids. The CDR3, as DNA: TGTGCCAGTAGTATTGGATCCAGGACAGGGACAATTTACGAGCAGTACTTC. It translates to CASSIGSRTGTIYEQYF. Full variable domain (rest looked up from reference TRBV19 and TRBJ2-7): DGGITQSPKYLFRKEGQNVTLSCEQNLNHDAMYWYRQDPGQGLRLIYYSQIVNDFQKGDIAEGYSVSREKKESFPLTVTSAQKNPTAFYLCASSIGSRTGTIYEQYFGPGTRLTVT.

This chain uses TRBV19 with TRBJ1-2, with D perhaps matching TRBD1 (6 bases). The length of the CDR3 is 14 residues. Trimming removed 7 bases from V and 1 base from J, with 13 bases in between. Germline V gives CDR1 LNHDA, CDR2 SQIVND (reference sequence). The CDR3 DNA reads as TGTGCCAGTATCCCCGGGACAAATAACTATGGCTACACCTTC. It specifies CASIPGTNNYGYTF.

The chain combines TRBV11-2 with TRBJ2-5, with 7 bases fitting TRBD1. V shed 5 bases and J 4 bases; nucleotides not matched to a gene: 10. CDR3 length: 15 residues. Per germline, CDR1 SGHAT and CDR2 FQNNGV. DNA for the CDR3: TGTGCCAGCAGCACCCGGACAGGTGAAGGAGAGACCCAGTACTTC. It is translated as CASSTRTGEGETQYF.